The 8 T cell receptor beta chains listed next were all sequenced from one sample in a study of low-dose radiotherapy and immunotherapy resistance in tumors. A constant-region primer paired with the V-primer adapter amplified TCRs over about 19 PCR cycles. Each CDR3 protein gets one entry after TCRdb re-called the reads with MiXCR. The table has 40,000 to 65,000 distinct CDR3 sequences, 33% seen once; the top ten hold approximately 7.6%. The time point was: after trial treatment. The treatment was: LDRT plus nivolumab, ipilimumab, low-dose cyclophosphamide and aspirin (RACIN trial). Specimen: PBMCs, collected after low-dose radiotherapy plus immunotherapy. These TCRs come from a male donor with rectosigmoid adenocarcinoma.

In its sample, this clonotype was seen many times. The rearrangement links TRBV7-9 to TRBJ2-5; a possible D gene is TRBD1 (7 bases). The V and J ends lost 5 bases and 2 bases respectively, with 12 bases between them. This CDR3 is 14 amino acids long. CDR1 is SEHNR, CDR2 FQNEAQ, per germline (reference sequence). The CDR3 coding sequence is TGTGCCAGCAGCCGGGGGACAGCACAAGAGACCCAGTACTTC. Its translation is CASSRGTAQETQYF.

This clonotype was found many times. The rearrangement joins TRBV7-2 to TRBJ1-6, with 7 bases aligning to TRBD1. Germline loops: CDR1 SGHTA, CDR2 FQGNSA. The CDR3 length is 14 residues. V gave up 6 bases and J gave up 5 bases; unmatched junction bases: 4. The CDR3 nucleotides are TGTGCCAGCAGGGGGACAGCGCATAATTCACCCCTCCACTTT. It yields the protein CASRGTAHNSPLHF.

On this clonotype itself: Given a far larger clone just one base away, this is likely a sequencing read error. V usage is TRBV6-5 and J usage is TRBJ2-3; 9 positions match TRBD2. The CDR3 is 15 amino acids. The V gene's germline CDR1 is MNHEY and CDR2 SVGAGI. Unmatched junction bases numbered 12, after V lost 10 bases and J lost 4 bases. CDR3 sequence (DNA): TGTGCCACACACCGACGGCGGGGGGGCTCAGATACGCAGTATTTT. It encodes CATHRRRGGSDTQYF.

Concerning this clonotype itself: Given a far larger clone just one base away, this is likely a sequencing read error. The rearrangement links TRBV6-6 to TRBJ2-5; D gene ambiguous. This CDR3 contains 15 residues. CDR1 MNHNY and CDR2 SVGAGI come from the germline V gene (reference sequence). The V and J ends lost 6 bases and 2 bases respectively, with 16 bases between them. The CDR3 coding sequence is TGTGCCAGCAGCTCGCCGTCTGGTTTACAAGAGACCCAGTACTTC. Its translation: CASSSPSGLQETQYF.

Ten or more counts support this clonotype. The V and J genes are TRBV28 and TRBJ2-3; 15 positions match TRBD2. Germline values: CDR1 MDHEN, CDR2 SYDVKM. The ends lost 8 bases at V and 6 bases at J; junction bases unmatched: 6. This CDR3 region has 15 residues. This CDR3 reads CASRRTSGRVDTQYF. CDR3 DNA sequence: TGTGCCAGCCGTCGGACTAGCGGGAGGGTCGATACGCAGTATTTT.

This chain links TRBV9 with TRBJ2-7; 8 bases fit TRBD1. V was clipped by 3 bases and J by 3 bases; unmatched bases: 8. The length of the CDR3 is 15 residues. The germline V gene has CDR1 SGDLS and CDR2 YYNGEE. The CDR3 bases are TGTGCCAGCAGCGGCTCCGGGACAGGCGTCTACGAGCAGTACTTC. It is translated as CASSGSGTGVYEQYF.

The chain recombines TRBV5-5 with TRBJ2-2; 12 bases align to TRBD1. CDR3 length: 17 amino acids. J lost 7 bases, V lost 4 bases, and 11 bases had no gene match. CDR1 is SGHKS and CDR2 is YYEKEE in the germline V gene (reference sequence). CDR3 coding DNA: TGTGCCAGCAGCGGGTTGCCGGGACAGGGGGCTATCGGGGAGCTGTTTTTT. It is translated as CASSGLPGQGAIGELFF. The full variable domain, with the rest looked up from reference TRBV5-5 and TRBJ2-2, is DAGVTQSPTHLIKTRGQQVTLRCSPISGHKSVSWYQQVLGQGPQFIFQYYEKEERGRGNFPDRFSARQFPNYSSELNVNALLLGDSALYLCASSGLPGQGAIGELFFGEGSRLTVL.

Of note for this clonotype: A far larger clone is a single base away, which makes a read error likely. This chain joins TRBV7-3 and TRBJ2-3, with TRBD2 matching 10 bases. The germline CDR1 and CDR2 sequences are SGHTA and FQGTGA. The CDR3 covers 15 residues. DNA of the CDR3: TGTCCCAGCAGCGGGGGGGCAGGGGGGACAGATACGCAGTATTTT. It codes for CPSSGGAGGTDTQYF.